Shown below are 27 T cell receptor beta chains from a single sample sequenced in a study of immune cell composition in non-small cell lung cancer. Produced via immunoSEQ multiplex PCR; TCRdb's table is partial and in-frame only. This table holds about 2,400 clones, around 75% found once. The specimen sequenced was lung tumor tissue. All receptors derive from a human donor with non-small cell lung cancer.

This clone came up a few times. This chain uses TRBV18 with TRBJ1-2, with TRBD1 identical over 7 bases. Germline values: CDR1 KGHSH, CDR2 LQKENI. The CDR3 loop spans 15 amino acids. Trimming cost V 3 bases and J 7 bases; bases outside gene matches: 11. CDR3 DNA sequence: TGTGCCAGCTCACCCGTAACAGGGGAGGTGAGTGGCTACACCTTC. Translating it yields CASSPVTGEVSGYTF. Together with reference TRBV18 and TRBJ1-2, the CDR3 gives the full variable domain: NAGVMQNPRHLVRRRGQEARLRCSPMKGHSHVYWYRQLPEEGLKFMVYLQKENIIDESGMPKERFSAEFPKEGPSILRIQQVVRGDSAAYFCASSPVTGEVSGYTFGSGTRLTVV.

The chain has TRBV6-5 and TRBJ2-1, with TRBD2 identical over 11 bases. This CDR3 comprises 15 residues. Germline CDR1 MNHEY, CDR2 SVGAGI. Unmatched junction bases numbered 10, after V lost 6 bases and J lost 9 bases. The CDR3 sequence: CASSPLAGVGVEQFF. The CDR3 DNA sequence: TGTGCCAGCAGCCCACTAGCGGGAGTAGGGGTTGAGCAGTTCTTC.

Only one count was recorded for this clone. The genes are TRBV7-2 and TRBJ2-1, with D maybe TRBD2 (6 bases). CDR1 and CDR2 from the germline V gene are SGHTA and FQGNSA. Trimming stripped 4 bases from V and 12 bases from J, with 16 bases between. This CDR3 has 13 residues. The DNA of the CDR3 is TGTGCCAGCAGCTCCCGCTGGGAGGCGGTGCAGTTCTTC. Translated, it gives CASSSRWEAVQFF.

This clone was found once. The chain couples TRBV18 to TRBJ1-4; 10 bases fit TRBD1. The trim removed 2 bases at V and 11 bases at J, leaving 11 bases unmatched. The CDR3 has 16 amino acids. The germline V gene encodes CDR1 KGHSH and CDR2 LQKENI. CDR3 coding DNA: TGTGCCAGCTCACCATTGAATTCGGGACAGGGGTACAAACTGTTTTTT. The encoded protein is CASSPLNSGQGYKLFF.

This chain joins TRBV5-4 and TRBJ2-2; TRBD2 matches 13 bases. The germline CDR1 and CDR2 sequences are SGHNT and YYREEE (reference sequence). The CDR3 loop spans 18 amino acids. The V segment lost 2 bases and the J segment 5 bases; nucleotides outside the gene matches: 9. CDR3 bases: TGTGCCAGCAGCTTAAAGAGCGGGACTAGCGGGGTGACCGGGGAGCTGTTTTTT. This codes for CASSLKSGTSGVTGELFF.

As DNA, the CDR3 is TGTGCCAGCAGCTTATCCCACTACGAGCAGTACTTC. This codes for CASSLSHYEQYF. This sequence joins TRBV7-2 and TRBJ2-7; no clear D gene. Germline V lookup: CDR1 SGHTA, CDR2 FQGNSA. The CDR3 totals 12 residues. Deletions cut 2 bases from V and 3 bases from J, with 5 bases between.

V and J are TRBV19 and TRBJ1-2, with D perhaps TRBD1 (6 bases). Germline V gene sequence: CDR1 LNHDA, CDR2 SQIVND (reference sequence). CDR3 length equals 13 residues. V lost 3 bases and J 6 bases, leaving 11 bases between the germline ends. The CDR3 DNA reads as TGTGCCAGTAGTATGGGACAATGGGATGGCTACACCTTC. This encodes CASSMGQWDGYTF.

This clone has a single count. This chain uses TRBV29-1 with TRBJ2-3, with D perhaps matching TRBD2 (6 bases). The CDR3 runs 16 residues. Trimming cost V 5 bases and J 6 bases, with 24 bases left between them. CDR1 is SQVTM, CDR2 ANQGSEA, per germline. DNA of the CDR3: TGCAGCGTTTCCGAGGAAGGGACTCGCTTAAGGGATACGCAGTATTTT. This sequence encodes CSVSEEGTRLRDTQYF.

This rearrangement joins TRBV19 to TRBJ1-5, with D possibly matching TRBD1 (6 bases). The germline V gene has CDR1 LNHDA and CDR2 SQIVND (reference sequence). The CDR3 consists of 16 residues. Deletions cut 7 bases from V and 0 bases from J, with 16 bases between. The CDR3 DNA is TGTGCCAGTACTCTAGGGAGGGGGGTTAGCAATCAGCCCCAGCATTTT. This translates into CASTLGRGVSNQPQHF.

This chain connects TRBV4-2 to TRBJ2-2; 10 positions agree with TRBD2. Germline-derived CDR1 and CDR2 are LGHNA and YNFKEQ. Unmatched junction bases numbered 6, after V lost 0 bases and J lost 5 bases. The CDR3 has 17 amino acids. CDR3 bases: TGTGCCAGCAGCCAAGATCGGGCTAGCGGGAGAACCGGGGAGCTGTTTTTT. Its translation: CASSQDRASGRTGELFF.

This chain links TRBV27 with TRBJ2-7; D is uncertain. CDR1 is MNHEY, CDR2 SMNVEV, per germline (reference sequence). Trimming removed 5 bases at V and 0 bases at J, with 17 bases between. The CDR3 is 16 residues long. CDR3 in DNA: TGTGCCAGCAGTCCCTCCCCACATCCTAGCTCCTACGAGCAGTACTTC. It codes for CASSPSPHPSSYEQYF.

The V and J genes are TRBV15 and TRBJ2-3, with D possibly matching TRBD2 (6 bases). V was pared by 5 bases and J by 6 bases, with 9 bases between. The germline V gene encodes CDR1 LNHNV and CDR2 YYDKDF (reference sequence). CDR3 length: 12 residues. CDR3 bases: TGTGCCACCAGCGGACTATTGGATACGCAGTATTTT. Translation gives CATSGLLDTQYF.

This chain uses TRBV7-2 with TRBJ1-2; 7 bases line up with TRBD1. Germline-derived CDR1 and CDR2 are SGHTA and FQGNSA. The V gene end was trimmed by 5 bases and the J gene end by 2 bases; junction bases not matched to a gene: 20. This CDR3 comprises 19 residues. The CDR3 nucleotides read TGTGCCAGCAGCCCCCCCCCATTTCGGGTACGGGACAGCAACTATGGCTACACCTTC. Translated, it gives CASSPPPFRVRDSNYGYTF.

V is TRBV19 and J is TRBJ2-7; 9 bases fit TRBD2. Germline trimming cut 6 bases from V and 6 bases from J; bases unmatched to any gene: 9. CDR3 length: 14 residues. CDR1 LNHDA and CDR2 SQIVND come from the germline V gene (reference sequence). CDR3 sequence: CASRRGGEYGEQYF. The CDR3 region has the DNA TGTGCCAGTAGGCGCGGGGGGGAATATGGCGAGCAGTACTTC.

This clone was seen only a few times. The rearrangement uses TRBV5-1 and TRBJ1-5; no clear D gene. Per the germline V gene, CDR1 is SGHRS and CDR2 is YFSETQ. The CDR3 contains 13 residues. V lost 1 base and J lost 5, with 7 bases in between. DNA for the CDR3: TGCGCCAGCAGCTTGACAGCCGATCAGCCCCAGCATTTT. Residues: CASSLTADQPQHF.

The V gene is TRBV29-1, the J gene TRBJ1-2; maybe TRBD1 (6 bases). The V end was cut by 4 bases, the J end by 1 base, with 16 bases between. This CDR3 spans 15 amino acids. From germline, CDR1 is SQVTM and CDR2 ANQGSEA. The CDR3 DNA reads as TGCAGCGTTGCAAGCGACAACAGGGATAACTATGGCTACACCTTC. This gives the protein CSVASDNRDNYGYTF.

The chain recombines TRBV7-2 with TRBJ2-7, with D perhaps TRBD2 (6 bases). Germline V gene sequence: CDR1 SGHTA, CDR2 FQGNSA. V was cut by 0 bases and J by 0 bases, with 6 bases left in between. The CDR3 sequence is 14 residues long. The CDR3 sequence is CASSLASGSYEQYF. Here the CDR3 DNA reads TGTGCCAGCAGCTTAGCTAGCGGCTCCTACGAGCAGTACTTC.

This rearrangement joins TRBV29-1 to TRBJ2-3, with D maybe TRBD1 (6 bases). V was pared by 5 bases and J by 2 bases, with 14 bases between. The CDR3 runs to 14 residues. Germline lookup yields CDR1 SQVTM and CDR2 ANQGSEA. The CDR3 spells CSVRAGALTDTQYF. The CDR3 coding sequence is TGCAGCGTTCGTGCAGGGGCCCTCACAGATACGCAGTATTTT.

By frequency in the sample, this clone is large (0.1 to 1%). The V and J genes are TRBV7-6 and TRBJ1-1, with TRBD1 as a possible D gene (5 bases). This CDR3 is built from 15 residues. CDR1 and CDR2 (germline): SGHVS, FNYEAQ. Trimming shortened V by 5 bases and J by 0 bases, and 13 bases separated the two germline ends. The CDR3 region has the DNA TGTGCCAGCAGCAGGCCTGGGGGGTTGAACACTGAAGCTTTCTTT. This gives the protein CASSRPGGLNTEAFF.

The sample holds a few counts of this clone. The chain couples TRBV9 to TRBJ1-1; TRBD1 might be the D (6 bases). The CDR3 runs 14 residues. V was clipped by 1 base and J by 3 bases, with 10 bases between them. Germline V CDR1 and CDR2: SGDLS, YYNGEE. The CDR3 nucleotides are TGTGCCAGCAGCGTACAGGGGCTTGACACTGAAGCTTTCTTT. It codes for CASSVQGLDTEAFF.

This clone was counted only a few times. V usage is TRBV4-3 and J usage is TRBJ1-1; D unclear. From germline, CDR1 is LGHNA and CDR2 YSLEER. The CDR3 runs to 13 residues. Trimming shortened V by 3 bases and J by 6 bases, and 11 bases separated the two germline ends. The CDR3 loop is CASSHTGTAEAFF. CDR3 sequence (DNA): TGCGCCAGCAGCCACACGGGAACAGCTGAAGCTTTCTTT.

The V call is TRBV15, the J call TRBJ1-5; the D gene is possibly TRBD1 (5 bases). With 0 bases removed from V and 7 bases from J, the gap between germline ends came to 16 bases. The CDR3 contains 16 residues. Germline V lookup: CDR1 LNHNV, CDR2 YYDKDF (reference sequence). The CDR3 protein is CATSRDQTGVWQPQHF. The CDR3 DNA is TGTGCCACCAGCAGAGATCAAACAGGCGTTTGGCAGCCCCAGCATTTT.

The rearrangement uses TRBV5-1 and TRBJ2-1; TRBD2 agrees at 14 bases. The V gene end was trimmed by 4 bases and the J gene end by 0 bases; junction bases not matched to a gene: 15. The CDR3 contains 21 residues. From germline, CDR1 is SGHRS and CDR2 YFSETQ. The CDR3 DNA reads as TGCGCCAGCAGCCCTGGACCCATTGTGGGGACTAGCGGGAGCTCCTACAATGAGCAGTTCTTC. Translated, it gives CASSPGPIVGTSGSSYNEQFF.

The chain joins TRBV10-3 to TRBJ2-7; TRBD1 aligns across 10 bases. Germline V gene sequence: CDR1 ENHRY, CDR2 SYGVKD. The CDR3 is made up of 14 amino acids. V trimming: 9 bases; J trimming: 5 bases; junction bases outside the gene matches: 10. CDR3 residues: CAITPGTGANEQYF. CDR3 nucleotide sequence: TGTGCCATTACCCCCGGGACAGGGGCGAACGAGCAGTACTTC.

This chain connects TRBV6-1 to TRBJ2-6; TRBD1 aligns across 11 bases. The CDR3 consists of 17 residues. V lost 4 bases and J lost 1; bases outside the gene matches: 3. In germline, CDR1 is MNHNS, CDR2 SASEGT. CDR3 amino acids: CASSGTGGLSGANVLTF. DNA for the CDR3: TGTGCCAGCAGTGGGACAGGGGGCCTTTCTGGGGCCAACGTCCTGACTTTC.

V and J are TRBV19 and TRBJ2-3; TRBD1 agrees at 9 bases. V was clipped by 3 bases and J by 9 bases; unmatched bases: 10. Germline lookup yields CDR1 LNHDA and CDR2 SQIVND (reference sequence). The length of the CDR3 is 15 residues. The CDR3 sequence: CASSMAGTGIITQYF. As DNA, the CDR3 is TGTGCCAGTAGTATGGCTGGGACAGGGATTATAACGCAGTATTTT. Combining the CDR3 with reference TRBV19 and TRBJ2-3 gives the whole variable domain DGGITQSPKYLFRKEGQNVTLSCEQNLNHDAMYWYRQDPGQGLRLIYYSQIVNDFQKGDIAEGYSVSREKKESFPLTVTSAQKNPTAFYLCASSMAGTGIITQYFGPGTRLTVL.

V and J are TRBV27 and TRBJ2-7; TRBD2 is a possible D gene (6 bases). Germline V gives CDR1 MNHEY, CDR2 SMNVEV (reference sequence). V shed 5 bases and J shed 8 bases, with 25 bases lying between them. The length of the CDR3 is 16 residues. The CDR3 coding sequence is TGTGCCAGCAGTGCATCTCCCGGGAGCTATTCTCCAAAGCAGTACTTC. It is translated as CASSASPGSYSPKQYF.